This T cell receptor beta chain was identified in a study of identical twins. Study-wide results and caveats: Abundant beta clonotypes from cord blood bore fewer insertions; memory repertoires lacked this pattern. For monozygotic twins, models underestimated out-of-frame TCR alpha sharing. Zero-insertion analyses might be partly confounded by invariant T cells like MAIT and iNKT.

V was pared by 0 bases and J by 4 bases, with 7 bases between. CDR3 length equals 13 residues. Germline V lookup: CDR1 SGHTS, CDR2 YDEGEE. Remarks on this clonotype: Antigen: not known.

A universal primer site arose from template switching, and cDNA bore unique molecular identifiers. TCRdb fed the 5' RACE reads into MiXCR, producing one record per CDR3 protein. The sample holds around 550,000 distinct CDR3 sequences; 13% to 15% are singletons and the top ten take more than 0.4%. These sequences were also reported in another study, on yellow fever vaccine responses in identical twins.

This receptor was identified in a woman between 18 and 29 years old in good health. The chain combines TRBV5-8 with TRBJ2-5; D might be TRBD1 (5 bases). Sequenced: CD4+ T cells sorted from blood. CDR3 in amino acids: CASSLAGPETQYF. Written as DNA, the CDR3 is TGTGCCAGCAGCTTGGCAGGGCCAGAGACCCAGTACTTC.